The rows below give T cell receptor beta chains drawn from one sample of a study of T-cell reconstitution after alpha-beta-depleted transplantation in children. One entry per CDR3 protein results from TCRdb running MiXCR on the PCR reads. Of more than 400,000 distinct CDR3 sequences detected, about an eighth appear once; the ten largest clones hold less than 15%. Here the sequenced sample was PBMCs, mostly from graft donor cells, taken 180 days after TCRalphabeta/CD19-depleted stem cell transplant. The receptors shown here come from a female patient aged 2-15 years who had a stem cell transplant for aplastic anemia, so the T cells may come from the graft donor. Both conserved end residues are part of each CDR3. A D gene is named only where the DNA matches it firmly. Not every row has a clone size; where given, it reads once, few, many or a size class.

TGCAGTGCTAGAGGCCCCGGGACTACCCACACAGATACGCAGTATTTT,CSARGPGTTHTDTQYF,TRBJ2-3,TRBV20-1,few,TRBD2
TGTGCCAGTAGTCACAACGTCGTATACAATGAGCAGTTCTTC,CASSHNVVYNEQFF,TRBJ2-1,TRBV19,NA,NA
TGCGCCAGCAGCGAACCGGGCGGGGCCCCGGACGAGCAGTACTTC,CASSEPGGAPDEQYF,TRBJ2-7,TRBV5-1,few,NA
TGCAGCGTTTCACTACGCAGCACAGATACGCAGTATTTT,CSVSLRSTDTQYF,TRBJ2-3,TRBV29-1,few,NA
TGTGCCAGCAGAAAACTTTCATCCGTTCCTAATGAAAAACTGTTTTTT,CASRKLSSVPNEKLFF,TRBJ1-4,TRBV12-3/TRBV12-4,NA,NA
TGTGCCAGCACCATTTTCCCGGGACTGTCGAAAGAGACCCAGTACTTC,CASTIFPGLSKETQYF,TRBJ2-5,TRBV12-3/TRBV12-4,NA,NA
TGTGCCAGCACGGCGGGACAGGGTAGAGGTTGGACGGCGGCGAGAAGCAATCAGCCCCAGCATTTT,CASTAGQGRGWTAARSNQPQHF,TRBJ1-5,TRBV6-4,few,TRBD1
TGTGCCATCAGTGAGTCTACTAGCCGGACAGATACGCAGTATTTT,CAISESTSRTDTQYF,TRBJ2-3,TRBV10-3,few,NA
TGTGCCAGCAGCTTTGATGTCAGACCCCAAGAGACCCAGTACTTC,CASSFDVRPQETQYF,TRBJ2-5,TRBV5-6,few,NA
TGTGCCAGCAGTTTATGGGTGGGCCCTGAAGCTTTCTTT,CASSLWVGPEAFF,TRBJ1-1,TRBV28,few,NA
TGCGCCAGCAGACTCATATTGGGTCAAAAGACCCAGTACTTC,CASRLILGQKTQYF,TRBJ2-5,TRBV5-1,NA,NA
TGTGCCAGTAGTCACAGGGGAGCCGAAGCTTTCTTT,CASSHRGAEAFF,TRBJ1-1,TRBV19,few,TRBD1
TGCGCCAGCAGCCAAGATCCTTCCGGGGGGGCCCTAGCTAACTATGGCTACACCTTC,CASSQDPSGGALANYGYTF,TRBJ1-2,TRBV4-1,NA,NA
TGTGCCAGCAGCACAGCGGGGGACAGATACTACGAGCAGTACTTC,CASSTAGDRYYEQYF,TRBJ2-7,TRBV7-9,few,NA
TGTGCCAGCGAGACCTCAAAGGCGGCTAGCGGGAGCCAAGAGACCCAGTACTTC,CASETSKAASGSQETQYF,TRBJ2-5,TRBV6-2/TRBV6-3,few,TRBD2
TGCGCCAGCAGCTTGTCTCCCATCGGCCCTCTCACAGATACGCAGTATTTT,CASSLSPIGPLTDTQYF,TRBJ2-3,TRBV5-1,NA,NA
TGTGCCAGCAGTTACTCGGGGGCGAGGAGTGAAAAACTGTTTTTT,CASSYSGARSEKLFF,TRBJ1-4,TRBV6-5,few,NA
TGTGCCAGCAGCGGGACTAGCAGCACAGATACGCAGTATTTT,CASSGTSSTDTQYF,TRBJ2-3,TRBV12-3/TRBV12-4,many,TRBD2
TGCGCCAGCAGCCAAGAGGACCAAGAGACCCAGTACTTC,CASSQEDQETQYF,TRBJ2-5,TRBV4-3,NA,NA
TGTGCCAGCAGTTACTCTAACCTAGCGGGAGTAGATACGCAGTATTTT,CASSYSNLAGVDTQYF,TRBJ2-3,TRBV6-5,NA,TRBD2
TGTGCCAGCAGCCACAGGTACGAGCAGTACTTC,CASSHRYEQYF,TRBJ2-7,TRBV28,few,NA
TGCGCCAGCAGCTTTCAAACTGGACAGATCTCTTATAGCACAGATACGCAGTATTTT,CASSFQTGQISYSTDTQYF,TRBJ2-3,TRBV5-1,NA,NA
TGCAGTGCTGGGGGGACTACGGGATCACCCCTCCACTTT,CSAGGTTGSPLHF,TRBJ1-6,TRBV20-1,NA,NA
TGTGCCAGTAGAAGAAGAGAGTCTAACTACGAGCAGTACTTC,CASRRRESNYEQYF,TRBJ2-7,TRBV19,many,NA
TGTGCCACCAGCAGAGTCTCGGGGTTGGCTAATGAAAAACTGTTTTTT,CATSRVSGLANEKLFF,TRBJ1-4,TRBV15,NA,NA
TGTGCCAGCAGCTTAGCGTACTCATCGACAGAGAACACCGGGGAGCTGTTTTTT,CASSLAYSSTENTGELFF,TRBJ2-2,TRBV11-1,few,NA
TGTGCCAGCAGTAATCCCGGGAATGAGCAGTTCTTC,CASSNPGNEQFF,TRBJ2-1,TRBV12-3/TRBV12-4,few,NA
TGTGCCAGCAGGATAGGGGCTCCCACCGGGGAGCTGTTTTTT,CASRIGAPTGELFF,TRBJ2-2,TRBV27,NA,NA